The T cell receptor beta chain under discussion was sequenced for a study of blood T cell repertoires in COVID-19. Overall study context: The United States, Italy and Spain were the sources of the acute and convalescent COVID-19 samples.

Only in-frame clones appear in the TCRdb table, and some are missing; sequencing was by immunoSEQ multiplex PCR. The table lists around 200,000 clones, 80% to 90% of them singletons. V was clipped by 6 bases and J by 2 bases, with 9 bases between them. This CDR3 spans 12 amino acids. Germline V gene lookup returns CDR1 SGHRS and CDR2 YFSETQ. The specimen was peripheral blood. The rearrangement joins TRBV5-1 to TRBJ2-7; D might be TRBD1 (6 bases). This sequence originates from a woman aged 45-65 years with acute or convalescent COVID-19. In DNA, the CDR3 is TGCGCCAGCACAGGGGATACCTACGAGCAGTACTTC. This encodes CASTGDTYEQYF.